The table lists the clone carrying this T cell receptor beta chain with a few counts. These data come from a study of blood T cell repertoires in COVID-19. Study-wide context: Sites across the United States, Italy and Spain contributed samples from acute and convalescent COVID-19. Sources were T cells, B-cell-depleted T cells, or PBMCs; the material itself was cDNA or gDNA.

The germline gives CDR1 LNHDA, CDR2 SQIVND (reference sequence). This CDR3 contains 13 residues. Trimming removed 4 bases at V and 4 bases at J, with 10 bases between. Study processing details: Reference gene primer amplification gave nucleated cell count estimates. This table comes from immunoSEQ multiplex PCR, and its TCRdb copy is limited to in-frame clones, with some not included. V, J and clone size are those of that table, while D and trimming were read from the DNA. Among about 73,000 clones listed, 75% to 85% were seen once. The sample comprised peripheral blood. This TCR came from a woman between 55 and 75 years old with acute or convalescent COVID-19. The genes are TRBV19 and TRBJ1-2, with D maybe TRBD1 (5 bases). CDR3 loop: CASSKGRAYGYTF. The CDR3 bases are TGTGCCAGTAGTAAGGGCAGGGCCTATGGCTACACCTTC.